This T cell receptor (beta chain) is from a study of CD8 T cells in ankylosing spondylitis. Study findings and constraints: Apparently characteristic of ankylosing spondylitis blood was a TCR beta motif (roughly 8 highly homologous variants). Reported data indicate significant enrichment of disease-linked clones within matched ankylosing spondylitis synovial fluid. Prior work had noted some motif variants in reactive arthritis blood and synovial fluid.

The authors made TCR beta libraries by quantitative 5'-RACE with molecular barcodes. Via MiXCR, TCRdb re-called the 5' RACE reads, giving one row per CDR3 protein. Seen here are 350,000 or so distinct CDR3 sequences, around 10% observed once, and the top ten hold more than 7%. CDR1 is DFQATT, CDR2 SNEGSKA, per germline (reference sequence). With V trimmed by 2 bases and J by 6 bases, 4 bases remained unmatched. The CDR3 runs to 14 residues. This clonotype was seen at least ten times. The target antigen is unknown. The origin of this receptor is a female donor with ankylosing spondylitis or in good health (not recorded which). J is TRBJ2-7 and V is TRBV20-1; 13 positions agree with TRBD2. Sequencing used blood, either unsorted or a sorted T cell fraction (not recorded which). The chain's CDR3 is CSARRLAGGPEQYF. The CDR3 DNA reads as TGCAGTGCTAGAAGACTAGCGGGAGGACCCGAGCAGTACTTC.